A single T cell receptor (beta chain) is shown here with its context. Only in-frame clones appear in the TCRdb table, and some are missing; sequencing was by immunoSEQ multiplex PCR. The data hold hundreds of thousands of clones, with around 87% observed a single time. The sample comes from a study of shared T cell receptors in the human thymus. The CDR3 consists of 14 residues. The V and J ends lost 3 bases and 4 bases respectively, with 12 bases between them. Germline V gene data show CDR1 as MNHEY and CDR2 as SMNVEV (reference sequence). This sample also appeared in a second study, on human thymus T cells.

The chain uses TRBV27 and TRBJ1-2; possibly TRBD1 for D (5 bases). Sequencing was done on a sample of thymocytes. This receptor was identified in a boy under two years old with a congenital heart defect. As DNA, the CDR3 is TGTGCCAGCAGTTTTAAAGGGGCGACCTATGGCTACACCTTC. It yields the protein CASSFKGATYGYTF.